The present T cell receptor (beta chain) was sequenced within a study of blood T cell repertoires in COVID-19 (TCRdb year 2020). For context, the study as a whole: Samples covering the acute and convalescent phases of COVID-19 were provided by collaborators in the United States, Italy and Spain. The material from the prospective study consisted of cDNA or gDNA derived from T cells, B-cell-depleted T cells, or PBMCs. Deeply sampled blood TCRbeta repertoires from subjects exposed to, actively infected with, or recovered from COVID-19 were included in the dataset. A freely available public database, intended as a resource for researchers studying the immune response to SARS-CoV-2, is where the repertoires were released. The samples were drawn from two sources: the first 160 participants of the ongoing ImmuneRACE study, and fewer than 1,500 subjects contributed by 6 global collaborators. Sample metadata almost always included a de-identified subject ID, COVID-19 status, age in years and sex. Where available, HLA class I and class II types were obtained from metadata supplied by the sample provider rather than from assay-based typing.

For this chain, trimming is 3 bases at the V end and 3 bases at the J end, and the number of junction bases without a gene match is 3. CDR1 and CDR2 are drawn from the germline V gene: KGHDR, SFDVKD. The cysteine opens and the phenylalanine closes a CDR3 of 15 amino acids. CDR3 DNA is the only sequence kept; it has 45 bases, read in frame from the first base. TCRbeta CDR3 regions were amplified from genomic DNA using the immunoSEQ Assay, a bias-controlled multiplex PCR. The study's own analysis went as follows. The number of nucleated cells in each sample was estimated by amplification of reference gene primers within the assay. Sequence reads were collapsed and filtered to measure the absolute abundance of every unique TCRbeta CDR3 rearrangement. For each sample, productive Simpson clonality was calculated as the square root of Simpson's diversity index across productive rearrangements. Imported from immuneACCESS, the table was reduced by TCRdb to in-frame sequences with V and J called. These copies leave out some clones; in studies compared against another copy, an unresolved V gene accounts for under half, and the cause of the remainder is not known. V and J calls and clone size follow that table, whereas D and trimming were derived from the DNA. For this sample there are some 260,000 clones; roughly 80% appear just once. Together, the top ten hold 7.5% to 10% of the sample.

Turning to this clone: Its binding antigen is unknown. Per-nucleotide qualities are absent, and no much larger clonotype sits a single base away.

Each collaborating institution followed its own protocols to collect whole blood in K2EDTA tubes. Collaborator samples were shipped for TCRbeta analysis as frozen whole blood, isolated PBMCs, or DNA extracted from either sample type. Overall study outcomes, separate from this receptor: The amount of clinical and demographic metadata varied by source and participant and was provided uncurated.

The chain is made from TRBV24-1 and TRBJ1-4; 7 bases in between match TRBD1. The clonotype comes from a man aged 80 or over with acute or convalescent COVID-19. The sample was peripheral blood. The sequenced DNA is TGTGCCACCAGTGATAACAGGGGTTCTAATGAAAAACTGTTTTTT. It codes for CATSDNRGSNEKLFF.